Detailed here is one T cell receptor beta chain. The antigen is not known. The CDR3 length is 16 residues. The germline gives CDR1 SGDLS, CDR2 YYNGEE. Trimming removed 0 bases at V and 2 bases at J, with 15 bases between. These data originate in a study of post-analysis software for immune sequencing data. The overall study: There were relapsing-remitting, secondary progressive and progressive-relapsing multiple sclerosis among the disease courses included. General observations from the study: By F measure, strong co-clustering occurred among samples prepared in the same batch. In patients, TRBV5-6, TRBV5-1 and TRBV20-1 belonged to roughly 5 TRBV segments found more frequently than in controls.

TCR beta cDNA libraries had unique molecular identifiers. Out of roughly 0.85 to 10 million T cells, a few hundred thousand cDNA molecules were generated. In TCRdb, the PCR reads were re-called with MiXCR into one record per CDR3 protein. The sample holds 750,000 to 950,000 distinct CDR3 sequences, approximately 57% seen once. Specimen: blood. The V and J genes are TRBV9 and TRBJ2-7; a possible D gene is TRBD1 (6 bases). The receptor was derived from a girl between 10 and 17 years old with multiple sclerosis. This CDR3 is CASSVAGAGAPYEQYF. In nucleotides, the CDR3 is TGTGCCAGCAGCGTAGCTGGGGCAGGGGCTCCCTACGAGCAGTACTTC.